Given below is one T cell receptor (beta chain) in context. What it binds is unknown. This sample was included in a study of Graves' ophthalmopathy and Graves' hyperthyroidism. Transcripts of RNA were the source for amplifying TCR beta CDR3 regions. RT-PCR with HTBI primers came first, then second-round multiplex PCR. TCRdb processed the multiplex PCR reads anew with MiXCR; each CDR3 protein has one entry. The sample has 40,000 to 45,000 distinct CDR3 sequences, approximately 52% seen once. This CDR3 comprises 14 residues. CDR1 and CDR2 (germline): DFQATT, SNEGSKA (reference sequence). The ends lost 5 bases at V and 4 bases at J; junction bases unmatched: 9. Points from the study as a whole: Ophthalmopathy and stable hyperthyroidism were discriminated by a 13-signature model, with around 88% sensitivity and 81.08% specificity.

Sequencing was done on a sample of peripheral blood. V usage is TRBV20-1 and J usage is TRBJ1-1; TRBD1 matches at 8 bases. The source of this sequence is an adult man with Graves' ophthalmopathy. The CDR3 loop reads CSAPRGRGSTEAFF. CDR3 in DNA: TGCAGTGCTCCCAGGGGGCGCGGAAGCACTGAAGCTTTCTTT.